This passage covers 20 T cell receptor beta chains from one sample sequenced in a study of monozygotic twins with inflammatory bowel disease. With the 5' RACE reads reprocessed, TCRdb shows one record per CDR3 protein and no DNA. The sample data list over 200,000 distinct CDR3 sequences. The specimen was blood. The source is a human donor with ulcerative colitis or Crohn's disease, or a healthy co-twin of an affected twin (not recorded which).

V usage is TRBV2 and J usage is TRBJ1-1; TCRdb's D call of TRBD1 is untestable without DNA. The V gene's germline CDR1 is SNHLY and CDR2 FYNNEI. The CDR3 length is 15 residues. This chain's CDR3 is CASSSSGTGNTEAFF.

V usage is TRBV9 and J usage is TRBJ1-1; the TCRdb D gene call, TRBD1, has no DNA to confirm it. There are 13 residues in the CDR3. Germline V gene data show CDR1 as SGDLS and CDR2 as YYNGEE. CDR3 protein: CASSETGQTEAFF. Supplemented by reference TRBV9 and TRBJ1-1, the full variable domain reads DSGVTQTPKHLITATGQRVTLRCSPRSGDLSVYWYQQSLDQGLQFLIQYYNGEERAKGNILERFSAQQFPDLHSELNLSSLELGDSALYFCASSETGQTEAFFGQGTRLTVV.

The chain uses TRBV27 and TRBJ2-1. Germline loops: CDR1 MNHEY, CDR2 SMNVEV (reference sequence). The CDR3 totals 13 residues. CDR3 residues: CASSFWRYNEQFF.

CDR3 in amino acids: CASSFGSGAYNEQFF. The chain combines TRBV5-1 with TRBJ2-1; the D gene TCRdb calls, TRBD2, cannot be checked with no DNA. The CDR3 loop spans 15 amino acids. Germline assignment: CDR1 SGHRS and CDR2 YFSETQ.

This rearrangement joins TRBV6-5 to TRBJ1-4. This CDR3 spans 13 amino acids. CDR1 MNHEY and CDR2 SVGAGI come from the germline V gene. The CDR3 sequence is CASSYSENEKLFF.

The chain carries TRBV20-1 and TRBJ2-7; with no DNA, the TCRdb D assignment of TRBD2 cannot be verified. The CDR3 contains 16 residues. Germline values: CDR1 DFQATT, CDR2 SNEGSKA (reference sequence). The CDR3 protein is CSARDPASGAAYEQYF.

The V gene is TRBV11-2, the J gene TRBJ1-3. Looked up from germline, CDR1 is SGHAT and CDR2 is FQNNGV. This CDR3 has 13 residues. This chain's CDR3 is CASSLAKGNTIYF.

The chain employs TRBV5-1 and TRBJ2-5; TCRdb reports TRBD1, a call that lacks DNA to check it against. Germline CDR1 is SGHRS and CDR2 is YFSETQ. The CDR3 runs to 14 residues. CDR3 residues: CASSFGTTSETQYF.

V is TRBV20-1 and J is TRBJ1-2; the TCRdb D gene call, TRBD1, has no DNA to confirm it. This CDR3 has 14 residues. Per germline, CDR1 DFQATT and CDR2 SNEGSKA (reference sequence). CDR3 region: CSATRGQGIDGYTF.

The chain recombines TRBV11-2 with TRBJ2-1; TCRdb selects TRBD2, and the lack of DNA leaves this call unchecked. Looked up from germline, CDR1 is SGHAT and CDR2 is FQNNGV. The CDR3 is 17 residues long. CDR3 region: CASSLGTSGMGRHEQFF.

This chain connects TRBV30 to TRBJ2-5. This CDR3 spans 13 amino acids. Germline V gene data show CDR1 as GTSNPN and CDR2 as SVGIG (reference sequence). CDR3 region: CAWSLDSQETQYF.

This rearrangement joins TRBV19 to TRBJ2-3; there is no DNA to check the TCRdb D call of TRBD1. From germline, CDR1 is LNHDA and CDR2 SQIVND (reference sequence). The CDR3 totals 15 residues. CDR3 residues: CASSPRQSSTDTQYF.

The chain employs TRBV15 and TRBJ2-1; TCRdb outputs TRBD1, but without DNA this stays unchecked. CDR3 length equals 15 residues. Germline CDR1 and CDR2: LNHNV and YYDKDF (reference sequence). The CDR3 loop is CATSRKTGGWYEQFF.

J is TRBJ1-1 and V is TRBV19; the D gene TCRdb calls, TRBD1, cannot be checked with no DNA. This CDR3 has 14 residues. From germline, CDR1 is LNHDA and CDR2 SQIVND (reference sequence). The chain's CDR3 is CASSRQEASTEAFF.

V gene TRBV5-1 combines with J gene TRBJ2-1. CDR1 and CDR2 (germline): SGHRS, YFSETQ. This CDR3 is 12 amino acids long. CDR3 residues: CASSSSEREQFF.

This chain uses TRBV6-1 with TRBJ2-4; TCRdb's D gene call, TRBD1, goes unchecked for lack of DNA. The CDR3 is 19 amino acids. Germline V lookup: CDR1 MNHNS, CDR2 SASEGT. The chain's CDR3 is CASSEAVSWTGGRGNIQYF.

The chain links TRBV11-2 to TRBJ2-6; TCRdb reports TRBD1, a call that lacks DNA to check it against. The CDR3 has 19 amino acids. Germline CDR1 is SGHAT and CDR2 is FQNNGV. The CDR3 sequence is CASSPRDRVRSSGANVLTF.

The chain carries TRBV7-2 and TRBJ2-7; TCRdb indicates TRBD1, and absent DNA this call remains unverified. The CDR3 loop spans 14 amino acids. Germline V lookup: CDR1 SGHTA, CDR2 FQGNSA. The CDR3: CASSLTGGNYEQYF.

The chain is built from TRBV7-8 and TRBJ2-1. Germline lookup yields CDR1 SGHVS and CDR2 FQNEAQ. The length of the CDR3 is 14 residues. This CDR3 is CASSLLTPPDPQFF.

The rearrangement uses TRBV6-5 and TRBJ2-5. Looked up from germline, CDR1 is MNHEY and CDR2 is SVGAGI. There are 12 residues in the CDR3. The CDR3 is CASSPADETQYF.